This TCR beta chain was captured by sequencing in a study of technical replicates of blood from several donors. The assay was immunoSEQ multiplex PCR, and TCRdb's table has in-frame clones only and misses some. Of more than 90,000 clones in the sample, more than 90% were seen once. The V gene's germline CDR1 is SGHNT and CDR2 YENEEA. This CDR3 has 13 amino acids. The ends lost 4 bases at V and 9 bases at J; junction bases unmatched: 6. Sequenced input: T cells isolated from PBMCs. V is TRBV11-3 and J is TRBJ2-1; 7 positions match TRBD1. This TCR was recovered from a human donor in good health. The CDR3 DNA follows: TGTGCCAGCAGCTCCCTAGACAGGGCTGAGCAGTTCTTC. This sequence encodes CASSSLDRAEQFF.